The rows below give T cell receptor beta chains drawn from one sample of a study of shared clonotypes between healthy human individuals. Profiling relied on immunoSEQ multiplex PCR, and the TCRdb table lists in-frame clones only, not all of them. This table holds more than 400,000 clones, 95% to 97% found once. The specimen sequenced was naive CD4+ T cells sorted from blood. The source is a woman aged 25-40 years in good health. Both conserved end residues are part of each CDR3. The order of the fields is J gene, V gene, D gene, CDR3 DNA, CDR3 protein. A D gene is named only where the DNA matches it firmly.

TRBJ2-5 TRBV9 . TGTGCCAGCAGCGTAGATTCTGGGTTTGCGACCCAGTACTTC CASSVDSGFATQYF
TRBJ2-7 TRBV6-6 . TGTGCCAGCACATATAGTATGGGACTTACCTACGAGCAGTACTTC CASTYSMGLTYEQYF
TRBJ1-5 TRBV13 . TGTGCCAGCAGCTTACCAGGGTCGAATCAGCCCCAGCATTTT CASSLPGSNQPQHF
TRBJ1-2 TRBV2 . TGTGCCAGCAGTGAAGCAGAGGGGAGGAATGGCTACACCTTC CASSEAEGRNGYTF
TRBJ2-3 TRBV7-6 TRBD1 TGTGCCAGCAGCTCGGGACAGGGGGCTCATTTTCTTAGTGCAGATACGCAGTATTTT CASSSGQGAHFLSADTQYF
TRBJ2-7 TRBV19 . TGTGCCAGTAGTCCTCGTTCGATCACCAGCTCCTACGAGCAGTACTTC CASSPRSITSSYEQYF
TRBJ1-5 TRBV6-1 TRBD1 TGTGCCAGCAGTGAACTACAGGGGGCGATGAATCAGCCCCAGCATTTT CASSELQGAMNQPQHF
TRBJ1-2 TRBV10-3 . TGTGCCATCAATGACGGACAGCCGACTTATGGCTACACCTTC CAINDGQPTYGYTF
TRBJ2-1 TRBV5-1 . TGCGCCAGCAGCTTGCCCATTTGGGACCCGCAGGACAATGAGCAGTTCTTC CASSLPIWDPQDNEQFF
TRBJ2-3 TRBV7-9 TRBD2 TGTGCCAGCAGCTCGTGGCGGGAGGAGGATACGCAGTATTTT CASSSWREEDTQYF
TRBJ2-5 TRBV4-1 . TGCGCCAGCAGCCACAGGAGGGTCCAGTACTTC CASSHRRVQYF
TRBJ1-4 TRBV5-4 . TGTGCCAGCAAACGGAGCGGGTCCGGGGGTGAAAAACTGTTTTTT CASKRSGSGGEKLFF
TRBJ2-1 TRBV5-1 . TGCGCCAGCAGCCGGTTAGCAGAGCCCTACAATGAGCAGTTCTTC CASSRLAEPYNEQFF
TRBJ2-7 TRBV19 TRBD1 TGTGCCAGTAGTAGAGGGACAGAATGGGAGCAGTACTTC CASSRGTEWEQYF
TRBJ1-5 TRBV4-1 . TGCGCCAGCAGCCAAGATCTAGGGGTAAGCAATCAGCCCCAGCATTTT CASSQDLGVSNQPQHF
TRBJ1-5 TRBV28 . TGTGCCAGCAGTTTACGAACCTATAGCAATCAGCCCCAGCATTTT CASSLRTYSNQPQHF
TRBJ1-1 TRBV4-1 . TGCGCCAGCAGCCAGCCGACAGGCTCGAACACTGAAGCTTTCTTT CASSQPTGSNTEAFF
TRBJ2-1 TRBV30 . TGTGCCTGTAACCCGGGACCAGCACGGTTCTTC CACNPGPARFF